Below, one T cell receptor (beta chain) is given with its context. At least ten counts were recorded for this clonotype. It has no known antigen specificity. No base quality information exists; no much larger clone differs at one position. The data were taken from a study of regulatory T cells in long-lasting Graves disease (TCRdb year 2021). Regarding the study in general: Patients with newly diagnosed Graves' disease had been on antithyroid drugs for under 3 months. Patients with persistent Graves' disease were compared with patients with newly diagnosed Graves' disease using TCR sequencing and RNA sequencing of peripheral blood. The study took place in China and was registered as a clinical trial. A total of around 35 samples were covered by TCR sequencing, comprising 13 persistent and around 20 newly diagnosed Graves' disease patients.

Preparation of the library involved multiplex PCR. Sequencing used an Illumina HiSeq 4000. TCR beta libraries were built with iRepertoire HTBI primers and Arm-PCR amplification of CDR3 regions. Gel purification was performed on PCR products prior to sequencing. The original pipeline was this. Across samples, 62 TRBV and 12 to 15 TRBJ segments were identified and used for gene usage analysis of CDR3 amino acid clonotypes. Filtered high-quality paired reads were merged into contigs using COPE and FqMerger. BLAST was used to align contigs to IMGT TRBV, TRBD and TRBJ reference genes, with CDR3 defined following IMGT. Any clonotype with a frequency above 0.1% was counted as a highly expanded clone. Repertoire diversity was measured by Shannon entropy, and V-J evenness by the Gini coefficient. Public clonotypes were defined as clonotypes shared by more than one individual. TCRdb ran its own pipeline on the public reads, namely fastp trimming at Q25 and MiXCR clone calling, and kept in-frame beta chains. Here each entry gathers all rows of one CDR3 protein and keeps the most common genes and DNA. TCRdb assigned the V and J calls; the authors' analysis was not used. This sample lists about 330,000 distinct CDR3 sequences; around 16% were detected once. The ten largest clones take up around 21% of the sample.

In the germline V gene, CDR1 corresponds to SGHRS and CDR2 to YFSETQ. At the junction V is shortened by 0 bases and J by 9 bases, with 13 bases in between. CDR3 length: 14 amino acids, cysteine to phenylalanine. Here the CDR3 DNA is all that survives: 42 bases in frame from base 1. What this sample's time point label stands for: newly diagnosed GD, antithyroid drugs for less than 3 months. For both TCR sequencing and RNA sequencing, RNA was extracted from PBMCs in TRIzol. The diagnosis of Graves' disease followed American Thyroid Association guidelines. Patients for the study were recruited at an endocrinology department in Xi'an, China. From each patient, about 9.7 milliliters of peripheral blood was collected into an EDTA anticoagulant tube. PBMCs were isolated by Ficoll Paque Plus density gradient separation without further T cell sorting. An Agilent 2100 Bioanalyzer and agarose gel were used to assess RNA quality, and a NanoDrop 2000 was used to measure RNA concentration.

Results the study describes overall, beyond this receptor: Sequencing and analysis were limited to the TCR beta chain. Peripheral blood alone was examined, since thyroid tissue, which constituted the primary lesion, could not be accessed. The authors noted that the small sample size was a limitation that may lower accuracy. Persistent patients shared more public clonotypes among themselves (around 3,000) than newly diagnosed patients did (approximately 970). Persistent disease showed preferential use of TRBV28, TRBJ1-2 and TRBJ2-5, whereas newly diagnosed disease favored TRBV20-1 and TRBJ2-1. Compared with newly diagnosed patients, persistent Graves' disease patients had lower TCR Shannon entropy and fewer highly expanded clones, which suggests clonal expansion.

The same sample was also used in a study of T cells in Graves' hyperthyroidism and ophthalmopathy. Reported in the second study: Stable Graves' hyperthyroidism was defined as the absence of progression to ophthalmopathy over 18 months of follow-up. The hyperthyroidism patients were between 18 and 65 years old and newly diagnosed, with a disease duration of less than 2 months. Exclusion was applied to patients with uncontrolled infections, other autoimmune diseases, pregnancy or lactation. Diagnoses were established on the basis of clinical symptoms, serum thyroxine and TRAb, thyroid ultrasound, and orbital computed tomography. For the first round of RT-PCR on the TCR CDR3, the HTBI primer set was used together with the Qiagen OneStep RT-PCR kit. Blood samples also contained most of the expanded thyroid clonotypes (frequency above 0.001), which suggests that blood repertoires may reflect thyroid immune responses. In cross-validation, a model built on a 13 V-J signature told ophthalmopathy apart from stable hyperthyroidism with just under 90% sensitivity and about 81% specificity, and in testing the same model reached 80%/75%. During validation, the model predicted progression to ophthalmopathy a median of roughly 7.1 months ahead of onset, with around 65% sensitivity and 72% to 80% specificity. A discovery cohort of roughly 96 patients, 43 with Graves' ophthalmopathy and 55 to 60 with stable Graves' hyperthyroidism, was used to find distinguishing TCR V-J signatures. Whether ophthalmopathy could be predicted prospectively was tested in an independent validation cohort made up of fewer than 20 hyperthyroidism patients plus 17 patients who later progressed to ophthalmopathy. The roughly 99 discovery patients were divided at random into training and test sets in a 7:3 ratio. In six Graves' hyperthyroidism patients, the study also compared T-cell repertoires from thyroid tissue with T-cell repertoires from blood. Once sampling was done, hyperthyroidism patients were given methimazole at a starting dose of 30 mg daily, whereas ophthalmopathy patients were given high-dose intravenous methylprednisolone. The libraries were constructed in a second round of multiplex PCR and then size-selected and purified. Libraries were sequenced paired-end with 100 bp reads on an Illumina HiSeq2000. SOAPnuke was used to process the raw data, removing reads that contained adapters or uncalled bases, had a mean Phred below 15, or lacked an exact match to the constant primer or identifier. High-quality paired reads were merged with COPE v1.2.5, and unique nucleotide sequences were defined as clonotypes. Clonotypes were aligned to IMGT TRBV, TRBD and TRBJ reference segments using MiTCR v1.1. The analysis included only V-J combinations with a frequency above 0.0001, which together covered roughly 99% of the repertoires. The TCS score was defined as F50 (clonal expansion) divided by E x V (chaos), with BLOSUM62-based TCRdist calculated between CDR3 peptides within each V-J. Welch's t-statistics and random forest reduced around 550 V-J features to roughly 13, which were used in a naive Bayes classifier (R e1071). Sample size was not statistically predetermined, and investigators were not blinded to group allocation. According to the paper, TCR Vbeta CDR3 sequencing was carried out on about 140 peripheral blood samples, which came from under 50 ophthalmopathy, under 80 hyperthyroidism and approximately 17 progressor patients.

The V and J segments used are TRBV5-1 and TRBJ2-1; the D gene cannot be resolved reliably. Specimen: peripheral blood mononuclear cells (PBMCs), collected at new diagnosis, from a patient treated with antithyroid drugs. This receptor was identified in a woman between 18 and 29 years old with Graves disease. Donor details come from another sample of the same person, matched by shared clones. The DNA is TGCGCCAGCAGCTTGGAGTGGGCTCATACTGAGCAGTTCTTC. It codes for CASSLEWAHTEQFF. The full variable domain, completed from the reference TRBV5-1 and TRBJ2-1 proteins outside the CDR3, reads KAGVTQTPRYLIKTRGQQVTLSCSPISGHRSVSWYQQTPGQGLQFLFEYFSETQRNKGNFPGRFSGRQFSNSRSEMNVSTLELGDSALYLCASSLEWAHTEQFFGPGTRLTVL.